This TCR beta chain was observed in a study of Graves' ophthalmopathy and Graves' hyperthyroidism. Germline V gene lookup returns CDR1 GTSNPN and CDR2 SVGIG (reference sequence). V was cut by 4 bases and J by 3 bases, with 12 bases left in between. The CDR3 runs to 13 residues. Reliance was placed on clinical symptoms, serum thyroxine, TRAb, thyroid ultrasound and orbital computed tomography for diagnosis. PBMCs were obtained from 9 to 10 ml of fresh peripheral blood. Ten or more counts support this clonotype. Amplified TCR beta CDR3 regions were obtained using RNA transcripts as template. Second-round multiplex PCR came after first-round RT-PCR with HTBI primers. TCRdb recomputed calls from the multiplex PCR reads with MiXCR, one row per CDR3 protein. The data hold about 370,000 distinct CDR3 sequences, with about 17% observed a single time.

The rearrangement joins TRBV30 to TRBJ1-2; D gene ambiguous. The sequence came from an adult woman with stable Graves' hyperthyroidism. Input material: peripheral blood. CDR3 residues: CAWKSGPYYGYTF. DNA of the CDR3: TGTGCCTGGAAATCCGGCCCCTACTATGGCTACACCTTC.